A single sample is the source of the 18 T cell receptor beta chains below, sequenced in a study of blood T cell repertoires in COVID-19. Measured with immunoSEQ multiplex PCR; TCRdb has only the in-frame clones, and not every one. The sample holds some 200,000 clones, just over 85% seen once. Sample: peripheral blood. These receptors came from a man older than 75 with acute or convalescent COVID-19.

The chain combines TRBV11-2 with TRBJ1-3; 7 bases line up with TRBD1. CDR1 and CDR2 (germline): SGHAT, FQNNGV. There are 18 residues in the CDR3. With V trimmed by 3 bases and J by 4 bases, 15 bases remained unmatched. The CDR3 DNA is TGTGCCAGCAGCTTCATCCGTAACAGGGGTTCGGCCGGAAACACCATATATTTT. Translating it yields CASSFIRNRGSAGNTIYF.

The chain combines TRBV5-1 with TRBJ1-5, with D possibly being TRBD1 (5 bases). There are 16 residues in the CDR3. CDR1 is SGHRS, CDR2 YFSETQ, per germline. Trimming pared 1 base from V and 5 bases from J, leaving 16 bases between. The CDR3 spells CASSLLGSPTDQPQHF. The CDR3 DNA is TGCGCCAGCAGCTTGCTTGGCTCTCCGACAGATCAGCCCCAGCATTTT.

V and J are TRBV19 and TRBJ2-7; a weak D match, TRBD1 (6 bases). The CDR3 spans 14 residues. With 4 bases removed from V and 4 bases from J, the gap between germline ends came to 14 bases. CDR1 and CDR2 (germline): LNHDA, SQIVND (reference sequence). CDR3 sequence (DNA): TGTGCCAGTAGTAGGGGAGAGGGGGTATACGAGCAGTACTTC. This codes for CASSRGEGVYEQYF.

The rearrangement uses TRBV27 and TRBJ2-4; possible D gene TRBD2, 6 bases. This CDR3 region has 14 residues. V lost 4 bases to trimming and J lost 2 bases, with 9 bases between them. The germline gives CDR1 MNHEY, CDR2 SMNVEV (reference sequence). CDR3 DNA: TGTGCCAGCAGTTCCGCGGGAACCAAAAACATTCAGTACTTC. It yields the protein CASSSAGTKNIQYF.

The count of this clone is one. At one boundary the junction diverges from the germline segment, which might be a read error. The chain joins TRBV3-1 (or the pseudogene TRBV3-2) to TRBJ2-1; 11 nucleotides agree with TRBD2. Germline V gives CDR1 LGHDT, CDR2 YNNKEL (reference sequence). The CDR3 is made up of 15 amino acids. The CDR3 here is CASSLGSGRVNEQLF. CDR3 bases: TGTGCCAGCAGCCTGGGTAGCGGGAGGGTAAATGAGCAGCTCTTC.

DNA for the CDR3: TGTGCCAGCAGCCCCCCCGGGGATTATGGCTACACCTTC. Translated, it gives CASSPPGDYGYTF. The chain combines TRBV28 with TRBJ1-2; D uncertain. The V gene lost 6 bases and the J gene lost 5 bases, with 13 bases spanning the gap. Germline V gives CDR1 MDHEN, CDR2 SYDVKM. The CDR3 loop spans 13 amino acids.

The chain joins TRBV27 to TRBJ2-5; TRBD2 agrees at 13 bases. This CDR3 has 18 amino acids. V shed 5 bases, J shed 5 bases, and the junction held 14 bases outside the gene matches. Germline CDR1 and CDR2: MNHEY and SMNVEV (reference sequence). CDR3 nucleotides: TGTGCCAGCAGTGGGGGTAGGACTAGCGGGAGTTGGATGGAGACCCAGTACTTC. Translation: CASSGGRTSGSWMETQYF.

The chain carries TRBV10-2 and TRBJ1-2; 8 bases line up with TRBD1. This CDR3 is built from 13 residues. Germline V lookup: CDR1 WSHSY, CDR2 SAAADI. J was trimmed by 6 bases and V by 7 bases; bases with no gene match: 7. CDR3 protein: CASTGQGLDGYTF. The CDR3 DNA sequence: TGCGCCAGCACCGGACAGGGATTGGATGGCTACACCTTC.

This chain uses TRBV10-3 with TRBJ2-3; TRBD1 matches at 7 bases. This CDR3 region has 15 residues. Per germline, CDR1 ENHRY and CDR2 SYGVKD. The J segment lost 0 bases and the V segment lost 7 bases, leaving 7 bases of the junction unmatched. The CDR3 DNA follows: TGTGCCATCAAAGACAGGGTAGGAAGCACAGATACGCAGTATTTT. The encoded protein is CAIKDRVGSTDTQYF.

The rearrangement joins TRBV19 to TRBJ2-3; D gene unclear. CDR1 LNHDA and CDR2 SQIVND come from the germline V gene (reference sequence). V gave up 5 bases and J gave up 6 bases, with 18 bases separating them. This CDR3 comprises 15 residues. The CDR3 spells CASSLAPSMGDTQYF. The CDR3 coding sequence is TGTGCCAGTAGTTTGGCCCCCTCCATGGGCGATACGCAGTATTTT. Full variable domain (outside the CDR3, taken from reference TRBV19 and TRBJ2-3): DGGITQSPKYLFRKEGQNVTLSCEQNLNHDAMYWYRQDPGQGLRLIYYSQIVNDFQKGDIAEGYSVSREKKESFPLTVTSAQKNPTAFYLCASSLAPSMGDTQYFGPGTRLTVL.

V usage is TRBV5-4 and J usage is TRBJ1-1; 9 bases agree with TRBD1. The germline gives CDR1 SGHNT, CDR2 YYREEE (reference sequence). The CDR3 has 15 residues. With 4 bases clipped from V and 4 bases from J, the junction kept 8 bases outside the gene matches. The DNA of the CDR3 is TGTGCCAGCAGCCCCCTACAGGGGGCGCCCACTGAAGCTTTCTTT. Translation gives CASSPLQGAPTEAFF.

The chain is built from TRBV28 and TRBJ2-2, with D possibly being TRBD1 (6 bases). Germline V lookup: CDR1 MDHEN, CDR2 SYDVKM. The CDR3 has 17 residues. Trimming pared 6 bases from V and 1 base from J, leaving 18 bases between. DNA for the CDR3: TGTGCCAGCAGAAGTATACAGGGTAACCTGAACACCGGGGAGCTGTTTTTT. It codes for CASRSIQGNLNTGELFF.

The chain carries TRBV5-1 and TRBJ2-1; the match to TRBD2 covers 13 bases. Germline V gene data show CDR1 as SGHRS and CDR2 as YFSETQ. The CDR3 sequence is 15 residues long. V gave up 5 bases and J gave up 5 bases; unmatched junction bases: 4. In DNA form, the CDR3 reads TGCGCCAGCAGAGGACTAGCGGGAGCCGACAATGAGCAGTTCTTC. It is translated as CASRGLAGADNEQFF.

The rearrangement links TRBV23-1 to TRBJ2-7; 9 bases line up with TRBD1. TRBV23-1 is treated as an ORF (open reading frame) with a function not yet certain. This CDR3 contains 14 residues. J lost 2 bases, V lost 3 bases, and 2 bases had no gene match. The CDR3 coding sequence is TGCGCCAGCAGTCACGGGACAGGGACCTACGAGCAGTACGTC. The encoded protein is CASSHGTGTYEQYV.

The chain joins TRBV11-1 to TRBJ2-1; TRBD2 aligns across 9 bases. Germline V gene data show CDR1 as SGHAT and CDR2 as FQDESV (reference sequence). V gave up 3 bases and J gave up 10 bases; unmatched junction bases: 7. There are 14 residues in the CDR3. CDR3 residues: CASSFSSGTSEQFF. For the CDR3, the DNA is TGTGCCAGCAGCTTTTCTAGCGGGACGAGCGAGCAGTTCTTC.

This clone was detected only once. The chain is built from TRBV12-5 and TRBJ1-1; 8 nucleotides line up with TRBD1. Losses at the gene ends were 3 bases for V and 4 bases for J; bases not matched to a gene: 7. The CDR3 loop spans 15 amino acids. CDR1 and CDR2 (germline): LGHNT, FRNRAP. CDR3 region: CASGFLQGDTTEAFF. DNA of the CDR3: TGTGCTAGTGGTTTCTTACAGGGGGACACCACTGAAGCTTTCTTT. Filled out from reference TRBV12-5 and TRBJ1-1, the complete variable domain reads DARVTQTPRHKVTEMGQEVTMRCQPILGHNTVFWYRQTMMQGLELLAYFRNRAPLDDSGMPKDRFSAEMPDATLATLKIQPSEPRDSAVYFCASGFLQGDTTEAFFGQGTRLTVV.

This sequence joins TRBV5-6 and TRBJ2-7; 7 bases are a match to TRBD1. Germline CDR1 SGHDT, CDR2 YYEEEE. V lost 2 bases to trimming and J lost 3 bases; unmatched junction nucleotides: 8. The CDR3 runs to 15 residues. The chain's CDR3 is CASSFDRDKGYEQYF. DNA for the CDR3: TGTGCCAGCAGCTTTGACAGGGATAAGGGCTACGAGCAGTACTTC. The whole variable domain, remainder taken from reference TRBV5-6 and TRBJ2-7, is DAGVTQSPTHLIKTRGQQVTLRCSPKSGHDTVSWYQQALGQGPQFIFQYYEEEERQRGNFPDRFSGHQFPNYSSELNVNALLLGDSALYLCASSFDRDKGYEQYFGPGTRLTVT.

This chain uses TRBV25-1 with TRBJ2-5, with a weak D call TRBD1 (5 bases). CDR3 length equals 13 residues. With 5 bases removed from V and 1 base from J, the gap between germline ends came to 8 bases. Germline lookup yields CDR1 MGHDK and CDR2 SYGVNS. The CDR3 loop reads CASSLGAQETQYF. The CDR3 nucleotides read TGTGCCAGCAGTCTAGGGGCCCAAGAGACCCAGTACTTC.